This note documents a single T cell receptor beta chain sequence. The data belong to a study of T cell responses to AZD1222 COVID-19 vaccine. With 0 bases removed from V and 5 bases from J, the gap between germline ends came to 10 bases. Germline V gene sequence: CDR1 MNHEY, CDR2 SVGAGI. The CDR3 totals 15 residues. The table came from immunoSEQ multiplex PCR; TCRdb's copy has only in-frame clones and leaves some out. The table lists over 75,000 clones, roughly nine tenths of them singletons. The receptor comes from an adult in good health. This chain links TRBV6-5 with TRBJ2-2; perhaps TRBD1 as D (5 bases). The source material was peripheral blood, sampled on day 0 of AZD1222 vaccination. This CDR3 is CASSYSMDITGELFF. In nucleotides, the CDR3 is TGTGCCAGCAGTTACTCGATGGACATAACCGGGGAGCTGTTTTTT.